This T cell receptor (beta chain) is drawn from a study of OX40 agonist ivuxolimab in advanced cancers. Using immunoSEQ multiplex PCR, the repertoire was profiled, and TCRdb retains in-frame clones only, with some absent. The sample shows approximately 28,000 clones, almost 90% of them seen only once. Study results and limitations: The authors did not determine the antigen specificity of the expanded peripheral T cells. In general, CD8+ T cells held more expanded clones than CD4+ did, on average.

As for this clone: Its cognate antigen is unknown.

Trimming removed 0 bases from V and 6 bases from J; junction bases left unmatched: 4. Germline V gives CDR1 MGHRA, CDR2 YSYEKL. This CDR3 is 15 amino acids long. No patient had autoimmune disease or received systemic immunosuppression. The chain is built from TRBV4-1 and TRBJ2-2; TRBD2 matches 7 bases. The receptor comes from an adult with an advanced solid tumor such as melanoma, head and neck, liver or kidney cancer. Material: CD4+ or CD8+ T cells sorted from blood, obtained in a trial of the OX40 agonist ivuxolimab. The CDR3 reads CASSQEGRAPGELFF. In nucleotides, the CDR3 is TGCGCCAGCAGCCAAGAAGGGAGGGCCCCCGGGGAGCTGTTTTTT.